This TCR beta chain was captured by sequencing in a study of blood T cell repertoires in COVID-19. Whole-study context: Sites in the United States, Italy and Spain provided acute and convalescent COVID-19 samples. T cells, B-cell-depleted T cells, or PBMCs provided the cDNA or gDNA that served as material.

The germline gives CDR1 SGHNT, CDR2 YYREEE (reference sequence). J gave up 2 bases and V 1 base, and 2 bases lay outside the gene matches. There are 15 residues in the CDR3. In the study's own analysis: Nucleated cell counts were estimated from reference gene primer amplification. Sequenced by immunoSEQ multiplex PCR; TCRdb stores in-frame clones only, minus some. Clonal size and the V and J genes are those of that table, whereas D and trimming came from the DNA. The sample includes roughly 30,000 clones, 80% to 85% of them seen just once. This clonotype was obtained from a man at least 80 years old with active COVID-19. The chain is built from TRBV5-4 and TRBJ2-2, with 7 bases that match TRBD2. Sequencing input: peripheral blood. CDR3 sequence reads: CASSLTGGNTGELFF. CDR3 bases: TGTGCCAGCAGCTTGACGGGGGGTAACACCGGGGAGCTGTTTTTT.